This T cell receptor beta chain came from a study of T cell changes during pregnancy in multiple sclerosis. This CDR3 spans 12 amino acids. Trimming cost V 3 bases and J 7 bases, with 9 bases left between them. The V gene's germline CDR1 is SQVTM and CDR2 ANQGSEA. Sequenced by immunoSEQ multiplex PCR; TCRdb stores in-frame clones only, minus some. The sample has fewer than 30,000 clones; approximately 92% are singletons. The V call is TRBV29-1, the J call TRBJ2-2; TRBD1 might be the D (5 bases). The receptor was isolated from a female donor with multiple sclerosis, enrolled in a pregnancy study. Source: CD8+ T cells from peripheral blood mononuclear cells, taken before pregnancy. The DNA for the CDR3 is TGCAGCGTTGAGGGGCGAGGCGGGGAGCTGTTTTTT. Protein product: CSVEGRGGELFF.